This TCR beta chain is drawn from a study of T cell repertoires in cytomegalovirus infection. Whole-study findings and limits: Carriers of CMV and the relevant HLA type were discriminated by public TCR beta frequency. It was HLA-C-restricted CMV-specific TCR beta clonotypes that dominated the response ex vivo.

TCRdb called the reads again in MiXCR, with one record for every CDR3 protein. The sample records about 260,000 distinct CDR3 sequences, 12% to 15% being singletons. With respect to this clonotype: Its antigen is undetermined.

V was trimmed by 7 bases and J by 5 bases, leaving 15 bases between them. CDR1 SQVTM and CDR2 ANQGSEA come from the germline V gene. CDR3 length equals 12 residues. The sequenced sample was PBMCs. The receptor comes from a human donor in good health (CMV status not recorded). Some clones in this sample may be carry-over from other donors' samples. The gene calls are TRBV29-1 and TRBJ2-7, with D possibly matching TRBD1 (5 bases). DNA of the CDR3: TGCAGCGCCGGCCCAGGGCCTCACGAGCAGTACTTC. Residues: CSAGPGPHEQYF.